The 2 T cell receptor beta chains below all came from one sample that was sequenced in a study of technical replicates of blood from a handful of donors. Assay: immunoSEQ multiplex PCR; the TCRdb copy retains only in-frame clones and omits some. The repertoire has about 62,000 clones, over 85% of them found once; the top ten carry around 4.4%. The specimen was PBMCs. These TCRs come from a human donor in good health. Some clones in this sample may be carry-over from other donors' samples.

This chain joins TRBV7-8 and TRBJ2-1, with 9 bases lining up with TRBD2. This CDR3 has 16 residues. Trimming took 5 bases from V and 0 from J; bases not matched to a gene: 5. Germline CDR1 SGHVS, CDR2 FQNEAQ. Written as DNA, the CDR3 is TGTGCCAGCAGCAGAGCGGGGGGAGGCTCCTACAATGAGCAGTTCTTC. Amino acid sequence: CASSRAGGGSYNEQFF.

The chain recombines TRBV11-3 with TRBJ2-3; possible D gene TRBD2, 5 bases. Trimming stripped 6 bases from V and 4 bases from J, with 17 bases between. The CDR3 spans 15 residues. Germline CDR1 reads SGHNT; CDR2 reads YENEEA. CDR3 residues: CASSQHGLASDTQYF. The CDR3 coding sequence is TGTGCCAGCAGTCAACACGGTCTAGCTTCAGATACGCAGTATTTT.